This T cell receptor beta chain was recovered during a study of shared clonotypes between healthy human individuals. The study's findings and limits: Clonotypes which were not shared had lower generation probabilities than clonotypes that all four donors shared.

Only in-frame clones appear in the TCRdb table, and some are missing; sequencing was by immunoSEQ multiplex PCR. The sample yields nearly 2 million clones, roughly 95% seen once. This clone has a single count. Its antigen is currently unknown. Only CD45RO-negative cells positively selected for CCR7 counted as naive CD8 cells, so terminally differentiated effector memory CD45RA+ cells were excluded. The receptor's source is a man aged 18 to 30 in good health. Source material: naive CD8+ T cells sorted from blood.

In DNA form, the CDR3 reads TGCGCCAGCAGCTTGGAAGGTTTGGGACAGATCGAACTAGCCAAAAACATTCAGTACTTC. Its protein is CASSLEGLGQIELAKNIQYF. The J gene is TRBJ2-4, the V gene TRBV5-1, with 7 bases aligning to TRBD1. The junction had 15 bases not matched to a gene; V was cut back by 0 bases and J by 0 bases. Germline V CDR1 and CDR2: SGHRS, YFSETQ. This CDR3 comprises 20 residues.